This T cell receptor beta chain is drawn from a study of CD8 T cells in ankylosing spondylitis. Quantitative 5'-RACE with molecular barcodes produced the TCR beta libraries. In TCRdb, the 5' RACE reads were re-called with MiXCR into one record per CDR3 protein. The table records a few hundred thousand distinct CDR3 sequences, more than 5.5% of them present only once. There are many counts of this clonotype. The antigen is not known. V gave up 2 bases and J gave up 2 bases, with 14 bases separating them. This CDR3 has 16 amino acids. The germline V gene has CDR1 MNHEY and CDR2 SVGAGI. General study points: It appeared that ankylosing spondylitis blood was characterized by a TCR beta motif of under ten highly homologous variants. Reportedly, matched ankylosing spondylitis synovial fluid was significantly enriched for disease-linked clones.

The chain joins TRBV6-5 to TRBJ2-3; tentatively, D is TRBD2 (5 bases). This clonotype originated in a male donor with ankylosing spondylitis. The sequenced sample consisted of blood, either unsorted or a sorted T cell fraction (not recorded which). The CDR3 coding sequence is TGTGCCAGCAGTTACCACGGCGGTCGGGACACAGATACGCAGTATTTT. Encoded protein: CASSYHGGRDTDTQYF.